The TCR beta chain under discussion was sequenced for a study of patients and donors after allogeneic stem cell transplantation (dated by TCRdb to about 2020). The CDR3, from cysteine to phenylalanine, totals 14 residues. The entry retains the CDR3 DNA only, 42 bases that are in frame from base 1. V gives up 3 bases and J gives up 8 bases, and the segment between their germline ends measures 16 bases. A few counts support this clonotype. The target of this receptor is not known. There are no base qualities to consult, and no much larger clone falls within one base. The library was prepared using RT-PCR. TCRdb shows the sequencer as NextSeq 550. TCRdb reanalyzed the raw reads on its own, using fastp at Q25 for trimming and MiXCR for clone calling, and kept in-frame beta chains. Rows matching on CDR3 protein sequence are summarized as one entry with the most common DNA and genes. The sample table holds approximately 220,000 distinct CDR3 sequences, of which around two fifths were seen once. The ten largest make up 11% of the sample.

The sample consisted of blood, either unsorted or a sorted T cell fraction (not recorded which). The origin of this receptor is a human donor who was either an allogeneic HSCT recipient or a stem cell or donor lymphocyte infusion donor (not recorded which). It is not recorded whose cells these are; they may come from a transplant donor. The chain links TRBV12-3 or TRBV12-4 with TRBJ1-2; TRBD1 is perhaps the D gene, given 5 matching bases. The CDR3 protein: CASSLWGRREGYTF. The DNA reads TGTGCCAGCAGTTTGTGGGGCCGCCGGGAGGGCTACACCTTC.